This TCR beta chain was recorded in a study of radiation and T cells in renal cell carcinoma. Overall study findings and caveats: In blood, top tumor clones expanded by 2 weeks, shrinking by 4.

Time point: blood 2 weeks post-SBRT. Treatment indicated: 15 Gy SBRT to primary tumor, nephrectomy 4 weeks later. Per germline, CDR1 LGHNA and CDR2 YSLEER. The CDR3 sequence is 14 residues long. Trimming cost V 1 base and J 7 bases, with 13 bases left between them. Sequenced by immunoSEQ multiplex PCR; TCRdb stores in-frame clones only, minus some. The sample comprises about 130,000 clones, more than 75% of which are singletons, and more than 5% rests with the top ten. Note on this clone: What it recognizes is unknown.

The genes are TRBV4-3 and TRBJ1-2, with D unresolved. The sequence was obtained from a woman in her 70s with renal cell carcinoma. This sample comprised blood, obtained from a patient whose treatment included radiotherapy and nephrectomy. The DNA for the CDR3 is TGCGCCAGCAGCCAAGCCGGAGGGAACAGTGGCTACACCTTC. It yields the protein CASSQAGGNSGYTF.